Included here is one TCR beta chain sequence, with context. The antigen remains unidentified. As the template, RNA transcripts were used to amplify TCR beta CDR3 regions. The workflow started with a first-round RT-PCR run with HTBI primers and then moved on to a second-round multiplex PCR. TCRdb analysed the multiplex PCR reads with MiXCR anew, one entry per CDR3 protein. Of 600,000 to 700,000 distinct CDR3 sequences listed, under 50% are singletons. Diagnosis relied on clinical symptoms, serum thyroxine, TRAb, thyroid ultrasound and orbital computed tomography. Fresh peripheral blood, around 9.3 ml, was the PBMC source. Between the trimmed V and J ends, which lost 3 bases and 0 bases, there was a span of 15 bases. The CDR3 sequence is 16 residues long. The data are from a study of Graves' ophthalmopathy and Graves' hyperthyroidism. Study results and caveats: Thyroid clonotypes that were expanded above 0.001 frequency mostly also appeared in blood. With a specificity of just over 72% and a sensitivity of about 69%, the model predicted ophthalmopathy progression.

This sequence joins TRBV12-3 or TRBV12-4 and TRBJ2-7; possible D gene TRBD2, 6 bases. The TCR sequence derives from an adult man with Graves' ophthalmopathy. Specimen: peripheral blood. The CDR3: CASSFSSEGLSYEQYF. DNA for the CDR3: TGTGCCAGCAGTTTCTCTTCCGAGGGACTCTCCTACGAGCAGTACTTC.